The 24 T cell receptor beta chains below come from one sample, sequenced in a study of vaccination effects on CD4 cells after COVID-19. Antigen-specific CD4+ T cells expanded by the ViraFEST assay with viral peptide pools were then sequenced. Cultured cells yielded isolated CD4+ T cells after approximately nine days. Vaccine recipients, nucleocapsid antibody negative, had no prior SARS-CoV-2 infection. The table came from immunoSEQ multiplex PCR; TCRdb's copy has only in-frame clones and leaves some out. This table holds 52,000 or so clones, 55% to 75% found once. No antigen is known for these receptors. The sequenced sample was CD4+ T cells from PBMCs cultured with SARS-CoV-2 spike peptides, obtained before COVID-19 vaccination. The receptors derive from a human donor who received a COVID-19 vaccine.

The chain carries TRBV19 and TRBJ1-2, with a tentative D call TRBD1 (5 bases). The germline V gene encodes CDR1 LNHDA and CDR2 SQIVND (reference sequence). Trimming shortened V by 4 bases and J by 1 base, and 13 bases separated the two germline ends. The CDR3 length is 15 residues. The CDR3, as DNA: TGTGCCAGTAGTACAACTTTTCAGGGTAACTATGGCTACACCTTC. Translating it yields CASSTTFQGNYGYTF.

Worth noting for this clone: This sample also contains other DNA sequences that code for the same CDR3. The rearrangement joins TRBV28 to TRBJ2-5; D is unresolved. Trimming removed 2 bases from V and 6 bases from J, with 4 bases in between. The CDR3 is made up of 11 amino acids. Germline V gives CDR1 MDHEN, CDR2 SYDVKM. DNA of the CDR3: TGTGCCAGCAGTTTAGGACAGACCCAGTACTTC. Translated, it gives CASSLGQTQYF.

This clone was recorded a few times. The V gene is TRBV15, the J gene TRBJ1-2; D possibly corresponds to TRBD1 (5 bases). V was pared by 0 bases and J by 4 bases, with 15 bases between. The germline V gene has CDR1 LNHNV and CDR2 YYDKDF (reference sequence). CDR3 size: 16 residues. This CDR3 is CATSRDVAGLGYGYTF. The CDR3 bases are TGTGCCACCAGCAGAGATGTCGCAGGGTTGGGCTATGGCTACACCTTC. Full variable domain (missing parts from reference TRBV15 and TRBJ1-2): DAMVIQNPRYQVTQFGKPVTLSCSQTLNHNVMYWYQQKSSQAPKLLFHYYDKDFNNEADTPDNFQSRRPNTSFCFLDIRSPGLGDTAMYLCATSRDVAGLGYGYTFGSGTRLTVV.

The chain employs TRBV7-2 and TRBJ1-5; TRBD1 might be the D (5 bases). The CDR3 contains 14 residues. Germline V CDR1 and CDR2: SGHTA, FQGNSA. V lost 4 bases, J lost 5 bases, and 12 bases lay in between. The CDR3 DNA is TGTGCCAGCAGCTCGAGACAGACTTATCAGCCCCAGCATTTT. It translates to CASSSRQTYQPQHF.

CDR3 DNA: TGTGCCAGCAGCCCGGGACAGGGGGACACTGAAGCTTTCTTT. Protein product: CASSPGQGDTEAFF. V and J are TRBV6-5 and TRBJ1-1, with 11 bases identical to TRBD1. Trimming removed 6 bases from V and 3 bases from J; junction bases left unmatched: 3. This CDR3 has 14 residues. CDR1 is MNHEY, CDR2 SVGAGI, per germline.

This sequence joins TRBV5-1 and TRBJ1-1, with D unresolved. Trimming stripped 7 bases from V and 4 bases from J, with 11 bases between. The CDR3 is 12 residues long. Germline values: CDR1 SGHRS, CDR2 YFSETQ. The CDR3 is CASVGSGTEAFF. CDR3 bases: TGCGCCAGCGTCGGCTCGGGCACTGAAGCTTTCTTT.

J is TRBJ2-7 and V is TRBV3-1 (or the pseudogene TRBV3-2); the D is unclear. V was pared by 0 bases and J by 0 bases, with 12 bases between. The CDR3 covers 16 residues. Germline V gene data show CDR1 as LGHDT and CDR2 as YNNKEL (reference sequence). The DNA for the CDR3 is TGTGCCAGCAGCCAAGATTTTCTCCGGGCCTCCTACGAGCAGTACTTC. As protein: CASSQDFLRASYEQYF.

This sequence joins TRBV30 and TRBJ2-5; no reliable D call. This CDR3 spans 13 amino acids. Germline V gene sequence: CDR1 GTSNPN, CDR2 SVGIG (reference sequence). V lost 0 bases and J lost 5, with 10 bases in between. Here the CDR3 reads CAWSVVPPETQYF. CDR3 nucleotide sequence: TGTGCCTGGAGTGTTGTCCCCCCCGAGACCCAGTACTTC.

This chain links TRBV28 with TRBJ1-1, with a tentative D call TRBD1 (5 bases). The ends were cut back, 6 bases at V and 4 bases at J, with 24 bases in the middle. Germline V lookup: CDR1 MDHEN, CDR2 SYDVKM. The CDR3 spans 17 residues. The CDR3 DNA follows: TGTGCCAGCAGATTAACGGGGCTCCTCGGGTCGGGCACTGAAGCTTTCTTT. The encoded protein is CASRLTGLLGSGTEAFF.

This clone was seen a few times. The V and J genes are TRBV11-3 and TRBJ1-5, with TRBD1 as a possible D gene (5 bases). CDR1 and CDR2 from the germline V gene are SGHNT and YENEEA. Trimming removed 5 bases at V and 7 bases at J, with 18 bases between. The CDR3 covers 15 residues. The CDR3 region is CASSPIRGPRQPQHF. The CDR3, as DNA: TGTGCCAGCAGCCCTATAAGGGGCCCCCGGCAGCCCCAGCATTTT.

This clone was recorded only once. This chain joins TRBV6-5 and TRBJ2-1, with D maybe TRBD2 (7 bases). Trimming shortened V by 10 bases and J by 4 bases, and 17 bases separated the two germline ends. Germline V gives CDR1 MNHEY, CDR2 SVGAGI. This CDR3 comprises 14 residues. The CDR3 coding sequence is TGTGCCACCCGGGGAGGGGGGGTGTACAATGAGCAGTTCTTC. This codes for CATRGGGVYNEQFF.

This chain connects TRBV7-2 to TRBJ2-7; D not resolved. Germline V gene data show CDR1 as SGHTA and CDR2 as FQGNSA. This CDR3 region has 13 residues. V shed 1 base and J shed 3 bases, with 7 bases lying between them. The CDR3: CASSLDAVYEQYF. The CDR3 nucleotides read TGTGCCAGCAGCTTAGATGCCGTCTACGAGCAGTACTTC.

This clone showed up just once. This rearrangement joins TRBV5-1 to TRBJ2-5; D remains unclear. The V end was cut by 0 bases, the J end by 0 bases, with 12 bases between. CDR1 SGHRS and CDR2 YFSETQ come from the germline V gene. The CDR3 spans 16 residues. In DNA form, the CDR3 reads TGCGCCAGCAGCTTGGCCTTAAAGCAGGACCAAGAGACCCAGTACTTC. Its translation: CASSLALKQDQETQYF.

The chain couples TRBV11-1 to TRBJ2-7; 8 bases map to TRBD2. CDR1 and CDR2 from the germline V gene are SGHAT and FQDESV (reference sequence). J was trimmed by 2 bases and V by 5 bases; bases with no gene match: 11. This CDR3 region has 16 residues. The CDR3 region is CASSPKGLAGTYEQYF. The DNA for the CDR3 is TGTGCCAGCAGCCCAAAAGGTCTAGCGGGCACCTACGAGCAGTACTTC.

This chain links TRBV2 with TRBJ2-2; D uncertain. The CDR3 has 13 residues. Trimming pared 6 bases from V and 3 bases from J, leaving 8 bases between. Looked up from germline, CDR1 is SNHLY and CDR2 is FYNNEI. CDR3 coding DNA: TGTGCCAGCAGACAGAGATACACCGGGGAGCTGTTTTTT. Its translation: CASRQRYTGELFF.

In nucleotides, the CDR3 is TGTGCCAGCAGTACCCCCGGGACAGAATACAATGAGCAGTTCTTC. This sequence encodes CASSTPGTEYNEQFF. The chain is built from TRBV27 and TRBJ2-1; 7 bases match TRBD1. Trimming removed 5 bases from V and 4 bases from J; junction bases left unmatched: 8. CDR3 length: 15 residues. The germline V gene has CDR1 MNHEY and CDR2 SMNVEV (reference sequence).

V and J are TRBV30 and TRBJ2-7, with a tentative D call TRBD2 (6 bases). Germline loops: CDR1 GTSNPN, CDR2 SVGIG (reference sequence). V lost 2 bases and J lost 2, with 13 bases in between. The CDR3 length is 14 residues. In DNA, the CDR3 is TGTGCCTGGAGTCTAGGGACTGGCGCCTACGAGCAGTACTTC. The encoded protein is CAWSLGTGAYEQYF.

The J gene is TRBJ2-3, the V gene TRBV2; possible D gene TRBD1, 5 bases. The CDR3 has 12 amino acids. From germline, CDR1 is SNHLY and CDR2 FYNNEI. V lost 5 bases to trimming and J lost 6 bases, with 9 bases between them. For the CDR3, the DNA is TGTGCCAGCAGTACCGACAGTGATACGCAGTATTTT. Amino acid sequence: CASSTDSDTQYF.

The V and J genes are TRBV5-4 and TRBJ2-1; the match to TRBD1 covers 7 bases. There are 16 residues in the CDR3. Unmatched junction bases numbered 11, after V lost 4 bases and J lost 4 bases. Germline V gene lookup returns CDR1 SGHNT and CDR2 YYREEE (reference sequence). CDR3 sequence reads: CASSLGQSPLYNEQFF. DNA for the CDR3: TGTGCCAGCAGCCTGGGACAGTCTCCCTTGTACAATGAGCAGTTCTTC.

This clone appeared once. The V call is TRBV11-1, the J call TRBJ2-5; tentatively, D is TRBD1 (6 bases). The CDR3 sequence is 14 residues long. Trimming removed 2 bases from V and 7 bases from J, with 14 bases in between. Per germline, CDR1 SGHAT and CDR2 FQDESV (reference sequence). The CDR3 DNA sequence: TGTGCCAGCAGCTTAAATAACAGGGATGGGACCCAGTACTTC. Translated, it gives CASSLNNRDGTQYF. The entire variable domain, with the rest obtained from reference TRBV11-1 and TRBJ2-5, is as follows: EAEVAQSPRYKITEKSQAVAFWCDPISGHATLYWYRQILGQGPELLVQFQDESVVDDSQLPKDRFSAERLKGVDSTLKIQPAELGDSAMYLCASSLNNRDGTQYFGPGTRLLVL.

The chain is built from TRBV7-9 and TRBJ1-3, with D tentatively TRBD1 (5 bases). This CDR3 has 17 residues. Germline CDR1 SEHNR, CDR2 FQNEAQ (reference sequence). The V end was cut by 5 bases, the J end by 0 bases, with 17 bases between. The CDR3 spells CASSGYRDHFSGNTIYF. CDR3 DNA: TGTGCCAGCAGCGGATACCGGGACCACTTCTCTGGAAACACCATATATTTT.

This chain connects TRBV5-1 to TRBJ2-7; no firm D call. CDR3 length equals 15 residues. V lost 4 bases and J 0 bases, leaving 14 bases between the germline ends. Looked up from germline, CDR1 is SGHRS and CDR2 is YFSETQ. CDR3: CASSPTLAPSYEQYF. The DNA of the CDR3 is TGCGCCAGCAGCCCCACCTTGGCCCCCTCCTACGAGCAGTACTTC.

The chain links TRBV3-1 (or the pseudogene TRBV3-2) to TRBJ1-2; D remains ambiguous. The germline gives CDR1 LGHDT, CDR2 YNNKEL (reference sequence). This CDR3 is built from 11 residues. V dropped 5 bases and J dropped 8 bases, with 9 bases sitting between them. CDR3 sequence reads: CASSSTKGYTF. The CDR3 region has the DNA TGTGCCAGCAGCAGTACCAAGGGCTACACCTTC.

The V call is TRBV11-2, the J call TRBJ1-1, with D possibly being TRBD1 (5 bases). The ends were cut back, 1 base at V and 0 bases at J, with 15 bases in the middle. CDR3 length: 17 residues. Germline CDR1 and CDR2: SGHAT and FQNNGV. The CDR3 reads CASSLASVREVNTEAFF. CDR3 DNA sequence: TGTGCCAGCAGCTTAGCGTCGGTCAGGGAAGTGAACACTGAAGCTTTCTTT.